This T cell receptor beta chain was sequenced in a study of vaccination and CD4 T cells after COVID-19. Study context: SARS-CoV-2 PCR on nasal swabs had been positive for the convalescent patients; fewer than ten were mild and one was severe.

As to time point: late sampling 161 to 241 days after vaccination in three convalescent patients. Overall study results and limits: Median SARS-CoV-2-reactive clonotypes rose from approximately 23 to 38, not significantly.

TCRdb processed the PCR reads anew with MiXCR; each CDR3 protein has one entry. The sample has approximately 30,000 distinct CDR3 sequences, 51% seen once. In regard to this clonotype: The antigen remains undetermined.

The TCR comes from a human donor who had recovered from COVID-19. This specimen was CD4+ T cells from blood, taken about 7 months after SARS-CoV-2 vaccination.

CDR3: CASSLTGGGNQETQYF. Here the CDR3 DNA reads TGTGCCAGCAGTCTGACTGGCGGGGGGAACCAAGAGACCCAGTACTTC. The V gene is TRBV27, the J gene TRBJ2-5; 8 bases align to TRBD2. Germline CDR1 MNHEY, CDR2 SMNVEV (reference sequence). The V segment lost 5 bases and the J segment 0 bases; nucleotides outside the gene matches: 8. CDR3 length equals 16 residues.